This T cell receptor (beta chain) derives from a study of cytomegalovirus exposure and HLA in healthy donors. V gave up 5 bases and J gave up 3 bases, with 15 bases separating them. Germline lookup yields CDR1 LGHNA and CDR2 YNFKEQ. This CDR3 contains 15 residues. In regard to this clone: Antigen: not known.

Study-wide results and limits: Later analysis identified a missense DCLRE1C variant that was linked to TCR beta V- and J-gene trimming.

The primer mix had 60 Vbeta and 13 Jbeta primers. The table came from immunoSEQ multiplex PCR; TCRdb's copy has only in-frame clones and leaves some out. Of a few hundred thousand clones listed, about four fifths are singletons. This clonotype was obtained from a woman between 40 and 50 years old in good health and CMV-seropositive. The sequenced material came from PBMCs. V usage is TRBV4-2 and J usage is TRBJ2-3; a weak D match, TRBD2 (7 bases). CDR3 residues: CASSEGGGSTDTQYF. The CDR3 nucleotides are TGTGCCAGCAGCGAGGGGGGCGGGAGTACAGATACGCAGTATTTT.